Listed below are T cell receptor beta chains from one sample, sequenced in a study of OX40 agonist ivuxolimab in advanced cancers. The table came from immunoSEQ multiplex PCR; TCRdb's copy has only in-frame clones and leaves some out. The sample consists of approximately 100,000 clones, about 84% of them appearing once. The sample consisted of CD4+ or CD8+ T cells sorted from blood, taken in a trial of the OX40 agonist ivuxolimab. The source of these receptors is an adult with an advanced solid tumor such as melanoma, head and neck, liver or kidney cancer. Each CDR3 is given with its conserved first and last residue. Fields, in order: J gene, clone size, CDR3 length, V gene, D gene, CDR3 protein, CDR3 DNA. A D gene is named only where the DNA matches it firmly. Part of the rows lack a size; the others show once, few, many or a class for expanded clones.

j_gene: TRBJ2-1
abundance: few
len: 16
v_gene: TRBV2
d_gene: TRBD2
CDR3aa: CASSEYQELERDGQFF
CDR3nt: TGTGCCAGCAGTGAATATCAGGAACTAGAGCGGGATGGTCAGTTCTTC

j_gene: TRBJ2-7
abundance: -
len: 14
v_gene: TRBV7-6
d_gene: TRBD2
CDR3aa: CASSPTAGVYEQYF
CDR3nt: TGTGCCAGCAGCCCGACAGCGGGGGTCTACGAGCAGTACTTC

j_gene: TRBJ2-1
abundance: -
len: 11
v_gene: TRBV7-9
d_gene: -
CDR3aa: CASSTANEQFF
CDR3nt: TGTGCCAGCAGCACCGCTAATGAGCAGTTCTTC

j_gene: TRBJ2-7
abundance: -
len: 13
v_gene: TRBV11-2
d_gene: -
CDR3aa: CASSLGEPGEQYF
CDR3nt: TGTGCCAGCAGCTTAGGGGAGCCGGGGGAGCAGTACTTC

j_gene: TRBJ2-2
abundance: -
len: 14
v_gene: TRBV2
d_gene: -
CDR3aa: CASSESGYTGELFF
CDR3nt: TGTGCCAGCAGTGAATCCGGGTACACCGGGGAGCTGTTTTTT

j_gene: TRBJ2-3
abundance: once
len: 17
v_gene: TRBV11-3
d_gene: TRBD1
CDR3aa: CASSLRTGTGGTDTQYF
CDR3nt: TGTGCCAGCAGCTTAAGAACCGGGACAGGGGGTACAGATACGCAGTATTTT

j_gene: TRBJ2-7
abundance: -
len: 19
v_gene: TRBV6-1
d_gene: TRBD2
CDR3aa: CASSEELPGLAGGGYEQYF
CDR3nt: TGTGCCAGCAGTGAAGAATTGCCCGGACTAGCGGGAGGCGGCTACGAGCAGTACTTC

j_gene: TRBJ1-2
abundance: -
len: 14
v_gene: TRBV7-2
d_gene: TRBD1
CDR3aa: CASSTPDRGYGYTF
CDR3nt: TGTGCCAGCAGCACACCCGACAGGGGGTATGGCTACACCTTC

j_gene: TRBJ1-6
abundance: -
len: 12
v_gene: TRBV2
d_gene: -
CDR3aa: CASFRVDSPLHF
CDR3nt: TGTGCCAGCTTCAGGGTGGACTCACCCCTCCACTTT

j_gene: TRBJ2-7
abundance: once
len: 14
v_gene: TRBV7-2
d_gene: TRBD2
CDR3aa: CASRESGAYYEQYF
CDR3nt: TGTGCCAGCAGGGAGAGCGGGGCCTACTACGAGCAGTACTTC

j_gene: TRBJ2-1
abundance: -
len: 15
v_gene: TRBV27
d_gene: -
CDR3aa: CASSFFPSSYNEQFF
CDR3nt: TGTGCCAGCAGTTTTTTCCCGAGCTCCTACAATGAGCAGTTCTTC

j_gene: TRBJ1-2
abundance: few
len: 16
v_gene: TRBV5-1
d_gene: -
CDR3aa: CASSVSSTGLLYGYTF
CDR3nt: TGCGCCAGCAGCGTTAGCTCCACTGGACTTCTTTATGGCTACACCTTC

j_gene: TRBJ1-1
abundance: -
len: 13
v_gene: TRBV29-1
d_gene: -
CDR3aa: CSVQDRMNTEAFF
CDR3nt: TGCAGCGTTCAAGACAGAATGAACACTGAAGCTTTCTTT

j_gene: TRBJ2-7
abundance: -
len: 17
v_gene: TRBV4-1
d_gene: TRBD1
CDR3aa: CASSQQVGTGGLNEQYF
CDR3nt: TGCGCCAGCAGCCAACAGGTCGGGACAGGGGGTCTGAACGAGCAGTACTTC

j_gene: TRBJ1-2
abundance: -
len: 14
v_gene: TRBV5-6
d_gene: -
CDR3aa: CASSLASSSGGYTF
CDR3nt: TGTGCCAGCAGCTTGGCGAGCAGTTCTGGGGGCTACACCTTC

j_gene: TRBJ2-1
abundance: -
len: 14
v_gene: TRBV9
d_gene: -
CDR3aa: CASNGGSSYNEQFF
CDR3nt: TGTGCCAGCAACGGGGGTAGCTCCTACAATGAGCAGTTCTTC

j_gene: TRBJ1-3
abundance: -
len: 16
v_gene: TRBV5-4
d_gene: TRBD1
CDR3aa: CASSLGGQGWGNTIYF
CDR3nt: TGTGCCAGCAGCTTGGGCGGACAGGGGTGGGGAAACACCATATATTTT

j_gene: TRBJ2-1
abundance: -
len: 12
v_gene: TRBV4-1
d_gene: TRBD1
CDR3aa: CASSQGTGQQFF
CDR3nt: TGCGCCAGCAGCCAAGGGACAGGGCAACAGTTCTTC

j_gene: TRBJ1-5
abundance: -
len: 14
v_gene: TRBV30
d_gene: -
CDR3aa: CACDSQGSNQPQHF
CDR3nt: TGTGCCTGCGACAGCCAGGGGAGCAATCAGCCCCAGCATTTT

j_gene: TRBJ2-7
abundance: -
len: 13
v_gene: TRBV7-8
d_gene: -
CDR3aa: CASSSERRDEQYF
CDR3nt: TGTGCCAGCAGCTCGGAACGAAGGGACGAGCAGTACTTC

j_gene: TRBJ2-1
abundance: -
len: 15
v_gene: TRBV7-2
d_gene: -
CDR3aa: CAGAPSPGFIHEQFF
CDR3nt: TGTGCCGGGGCTCCCTCTCCGGGATTCATCCATGAGCAGTTCTTC

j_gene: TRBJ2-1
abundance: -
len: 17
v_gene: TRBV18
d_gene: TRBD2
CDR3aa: CASSQSPISGGYNEQFF
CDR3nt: TGTGCCAGCTCACAGTCGCCCATTAGCGGGGGCTACAATGAGCAGTTCTTC

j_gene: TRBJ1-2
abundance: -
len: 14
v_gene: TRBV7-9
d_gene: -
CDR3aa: CASSPGPVIDGYTF
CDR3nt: TGTGCCAGCAGCCCCGGACCTGTAATCGATGGCTACACCTTC

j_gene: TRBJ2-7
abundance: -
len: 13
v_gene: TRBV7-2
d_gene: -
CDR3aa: CASRLGSSYEQYF
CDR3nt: TGTGCCAGCCGGCTTGGGAGCTCCTACGAGCAGTACTTC

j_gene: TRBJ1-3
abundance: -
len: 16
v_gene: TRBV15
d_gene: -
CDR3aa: CATSRDLGGARNTIYF
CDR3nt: TGTGCCACCAGCAGAGATCTCGGGGGGGCTAGAAACACCATATATTTT

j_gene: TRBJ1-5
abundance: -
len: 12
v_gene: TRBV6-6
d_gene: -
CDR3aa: CASSYWDQPQHF
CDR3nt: TGTGCCAGCAGTTACTGGGATCAGCCCCAGCATTTT

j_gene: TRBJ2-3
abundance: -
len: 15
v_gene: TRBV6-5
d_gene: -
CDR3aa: CASQLHIGSTDTQYF
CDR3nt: TGTGCCAGCCAGTTACATATCGGGAGCACAGATACGCAGTATTTT

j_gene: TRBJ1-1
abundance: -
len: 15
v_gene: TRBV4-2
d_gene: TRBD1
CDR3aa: CASSRPGQLWTEAFF
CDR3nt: TGTGCCAGCAGCCGCCCGGGACAGCTATGGACTGAAGCTTTCTTT

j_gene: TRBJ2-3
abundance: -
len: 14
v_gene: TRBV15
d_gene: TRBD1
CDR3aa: CATSRDRGTDTQYF
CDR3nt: TGTGCCACCAGTAGGGACAGGGGCACAGATACGCAGTATTTT

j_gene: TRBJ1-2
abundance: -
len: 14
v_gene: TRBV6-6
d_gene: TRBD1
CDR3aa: CASSYSGQGYGYTF
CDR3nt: TGTGCCAGCAGTTACTCGGGACAGGGGTATGGCTACACCTTC

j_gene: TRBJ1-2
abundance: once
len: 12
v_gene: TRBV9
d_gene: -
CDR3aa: CASSRSGEGGTF
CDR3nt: TGTGCCAGCAGCCGCAGTGGGGAGGGAGGCACCTTC

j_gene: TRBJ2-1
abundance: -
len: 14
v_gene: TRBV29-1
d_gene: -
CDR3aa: CSVLPGSSYNEQFF
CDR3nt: TGCAGCGTTCTTCCCGGGAGCTCCTACAATGAGCAGTTCTTC

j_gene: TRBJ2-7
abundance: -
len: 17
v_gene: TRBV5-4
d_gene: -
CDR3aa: CASSWGGGKGPTYEQYF
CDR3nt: TGTGCCAGCAGCTGGGGCGGCGGGAAGGGGCCGACCTACGAGCAGTACTTC

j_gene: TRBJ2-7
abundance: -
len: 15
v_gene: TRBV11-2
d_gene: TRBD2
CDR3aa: CASSLGTSLAYEQYF
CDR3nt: TGTGCCAGCAGCTTAGGGACTAGCCTTGCCTACGAGCAGTACTTC

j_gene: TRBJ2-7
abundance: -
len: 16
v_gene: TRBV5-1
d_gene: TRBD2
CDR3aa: CASSSRGLAGKYEQYF
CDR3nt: TGCGCCAGCTCGTCAAGGGGACTAGCGGGAAAATACGAGCAGTACTTC

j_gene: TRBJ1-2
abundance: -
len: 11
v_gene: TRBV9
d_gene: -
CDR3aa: CASSLGYGYTF
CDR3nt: TGTGCCAGCAGCCTGGGGTATGGCTACACCTTC

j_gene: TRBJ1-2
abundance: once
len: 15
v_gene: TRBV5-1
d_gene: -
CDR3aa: CASSLGGVDNYGYTF
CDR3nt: TGCGCCAGCAGCTTGGGAGGGGTAGACAACTATGGCTACACCTTC

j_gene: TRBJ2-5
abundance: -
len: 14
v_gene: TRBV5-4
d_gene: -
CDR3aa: CASSLDLGAETQYF
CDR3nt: TGTGCCAGCAGCTTGGACTTAGGGGCGGAGACCCAGTACTTC

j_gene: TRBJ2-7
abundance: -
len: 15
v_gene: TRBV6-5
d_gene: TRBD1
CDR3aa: CASSKLDRGRNEQYF
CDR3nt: TGTGCCAGCAGTAAATTGGACAGGGGGCGGAACGAGCAGTACTTC

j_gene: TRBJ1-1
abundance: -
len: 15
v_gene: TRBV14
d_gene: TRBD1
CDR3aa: CASRATGGKQTEAFF
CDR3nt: TGTGCCAGCAGGGCCACAGGGGGCAAACAAACTGAAGCTTTCTTT

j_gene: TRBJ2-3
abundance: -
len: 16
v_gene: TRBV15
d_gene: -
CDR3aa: CATSRESAPVPDTQYF
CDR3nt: TGTGCCACCAGCAGAGAGTCAGCCCCGGTTCCAGATACGCAGTATTTT

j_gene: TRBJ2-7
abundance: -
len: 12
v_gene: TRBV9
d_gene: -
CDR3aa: CASSVADYEQYF
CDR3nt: TGTGCCAGCAGCGTAGCTGATTACGAGCAGTACTTC

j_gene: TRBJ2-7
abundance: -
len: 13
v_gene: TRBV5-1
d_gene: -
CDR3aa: CASSLGVEGEQYF
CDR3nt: TGCGCCAGCAGCTTGGGGGTGGAAGGCGAGCAGTACTTC

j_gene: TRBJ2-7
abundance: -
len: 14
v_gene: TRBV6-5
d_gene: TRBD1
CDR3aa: CASSNPGTGYEQYF
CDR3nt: TGTGCCAGCAGTAACCCGGGGACAGGCTACGAGCAGTACTTC

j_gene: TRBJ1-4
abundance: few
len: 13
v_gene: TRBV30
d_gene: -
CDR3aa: CARRGGFGEKLFF
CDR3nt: TGTGCCAGAAGGGGGGGTTTTGGAGAAAAACTGTTTTTT

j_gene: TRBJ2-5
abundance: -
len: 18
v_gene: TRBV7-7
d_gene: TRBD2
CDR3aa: CASSLAPGLAGGGETQYF
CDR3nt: TGTGCCAGCAGCTTAGCCCCGGGACTAGCGGGAGGCGGAGAGACCCAGTACTTC

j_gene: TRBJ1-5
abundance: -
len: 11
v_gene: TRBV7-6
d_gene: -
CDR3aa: CASSLGQPQHF
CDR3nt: TGTGCCAGCAGCTTAGGTCAGCCCCAGCATTTT